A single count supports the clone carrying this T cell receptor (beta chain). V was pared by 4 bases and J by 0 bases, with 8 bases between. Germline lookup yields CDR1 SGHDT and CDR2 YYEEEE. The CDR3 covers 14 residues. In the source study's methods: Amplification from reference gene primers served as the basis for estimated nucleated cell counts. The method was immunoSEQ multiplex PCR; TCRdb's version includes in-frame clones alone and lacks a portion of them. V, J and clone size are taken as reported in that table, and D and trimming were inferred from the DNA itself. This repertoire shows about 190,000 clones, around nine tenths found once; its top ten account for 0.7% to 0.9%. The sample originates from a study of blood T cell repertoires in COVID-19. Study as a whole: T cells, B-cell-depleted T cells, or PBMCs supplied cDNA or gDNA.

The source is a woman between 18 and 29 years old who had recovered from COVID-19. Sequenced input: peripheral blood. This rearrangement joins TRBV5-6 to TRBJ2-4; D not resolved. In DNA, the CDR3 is TGTGCCAGCAGCCAGGTATTAGCCAAAAACATTCAGTACTTC. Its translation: CASSQVLAKNIQYF.